This T cell receptor (beta chain) was obtained from a study of T cell changes during pregnancy in multiple sclerosis. CDR1 and CDR2 (germline): SGDLS, YYNGEE. The CDR3 runs 15 residues. V was pared by 0 bases and J by 9 bases, with 9 bases of the junction left unmatched. The table came from immunoSEQ multiplex PCR; TCRdb's copy has only in-frame clones and leaves some out. The table includes about 20,000 clones, 70% to 90% detected once. Specimen: CD8+ T cells from peripheral blood mononuclear cells, collected in the second trimester of pregnancy. V and J are TRBV9 and TRBJ2-1; 7 nucleotides align to TRBD2. The sequence came from a female donor in good health, enrolled as a control in a pregnancy study. CDR3 sequence (DNA): TGTGCCAGCAGCGTAGGGGGGGGAGGGCCAGGTGAGCAGTTCTTC. Encoded protein: CASSVGGGGPGEQFF.